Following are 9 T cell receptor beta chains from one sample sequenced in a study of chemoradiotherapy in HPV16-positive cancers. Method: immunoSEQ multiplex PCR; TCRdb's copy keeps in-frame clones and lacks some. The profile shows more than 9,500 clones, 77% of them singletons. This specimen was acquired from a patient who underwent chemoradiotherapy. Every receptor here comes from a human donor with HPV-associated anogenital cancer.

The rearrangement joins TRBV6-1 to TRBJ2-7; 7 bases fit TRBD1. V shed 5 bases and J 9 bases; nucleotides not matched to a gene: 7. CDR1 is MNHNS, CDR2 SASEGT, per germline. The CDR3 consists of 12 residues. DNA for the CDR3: TGTGCCAGCAGTTTATGGGACAGAGGGCAGTACTTC. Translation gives CASSLWDRGQYF.

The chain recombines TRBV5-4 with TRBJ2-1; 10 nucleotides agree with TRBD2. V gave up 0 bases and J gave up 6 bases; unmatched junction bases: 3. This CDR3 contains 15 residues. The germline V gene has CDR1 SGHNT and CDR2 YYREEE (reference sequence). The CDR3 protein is CASSLVSGRFNEQFF. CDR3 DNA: TGTGCCAGCAGCTTGGTTAGCGGGAGGTTCAATGAGCAGTTCTTC.

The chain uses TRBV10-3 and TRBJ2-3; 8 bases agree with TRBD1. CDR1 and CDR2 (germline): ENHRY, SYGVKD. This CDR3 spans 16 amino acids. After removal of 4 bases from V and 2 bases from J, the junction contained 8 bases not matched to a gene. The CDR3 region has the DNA TGTGCCATCAGTGGGGGGAGGACAGGGCTCACAGATACGCAGTATTTT. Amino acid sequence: CAISGGRTGLTDTQYF.

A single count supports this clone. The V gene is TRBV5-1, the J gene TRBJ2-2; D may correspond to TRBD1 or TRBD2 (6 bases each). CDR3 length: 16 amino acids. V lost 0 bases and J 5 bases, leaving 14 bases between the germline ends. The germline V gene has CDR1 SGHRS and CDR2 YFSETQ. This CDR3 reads CASSLEKGGRTGELFF. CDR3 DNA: TGCGCCAGCAGCTTGGAGAAGGGGGGCCGGACCGGGGAGCTGTTTTTT.

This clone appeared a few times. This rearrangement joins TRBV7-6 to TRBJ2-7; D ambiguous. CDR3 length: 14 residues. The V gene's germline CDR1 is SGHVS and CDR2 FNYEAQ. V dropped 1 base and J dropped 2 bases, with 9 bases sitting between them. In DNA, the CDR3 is TGTGCCAGCAGCTTAGAAGCAAGCACCTACGAGCAGTACTTC. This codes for CASSLEASTYEQYF.

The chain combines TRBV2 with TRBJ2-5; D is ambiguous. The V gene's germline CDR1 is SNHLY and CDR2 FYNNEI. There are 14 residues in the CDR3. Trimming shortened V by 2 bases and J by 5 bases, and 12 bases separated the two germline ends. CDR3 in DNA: TGTGCCAGCAGTGAACTTGGGGTCGGGGAGACCCAGTACTTC. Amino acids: CASSELGVGETQYF.

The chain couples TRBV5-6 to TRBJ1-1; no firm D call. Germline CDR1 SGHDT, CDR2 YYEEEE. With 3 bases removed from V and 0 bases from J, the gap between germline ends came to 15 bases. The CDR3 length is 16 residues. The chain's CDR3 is CASSSLGQGMNTEAFF. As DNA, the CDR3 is TGTGCCAGCAGCTCTTTAGGCCAAGGCATGAACACTGAAGCTTTCTTT.

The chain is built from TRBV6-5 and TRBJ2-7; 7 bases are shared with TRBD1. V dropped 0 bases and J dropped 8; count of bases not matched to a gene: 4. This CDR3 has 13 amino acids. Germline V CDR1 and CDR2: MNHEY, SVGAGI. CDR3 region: CASSYSTGSQQYF. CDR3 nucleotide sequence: TGTGCCAGCAGTTACTCGACAGGGTCTCAGCAGTACTTC.

The CDR3 nucleotides are TGTGCCAGTAGTATAGGATTACCTGAAGCTTTCTTT. It encodes CASSIGLPEAFF. V is TRBV19 and J is TRBJ1-1; no firm D call. CDR1 and CDR2 from the germline V gene are LNHDA and SQIVND (reference sequence). The ends were cut back, 1 base at V and 6 bases at J, with 6 bases in the middle. There are 12 residues in the CDR3.